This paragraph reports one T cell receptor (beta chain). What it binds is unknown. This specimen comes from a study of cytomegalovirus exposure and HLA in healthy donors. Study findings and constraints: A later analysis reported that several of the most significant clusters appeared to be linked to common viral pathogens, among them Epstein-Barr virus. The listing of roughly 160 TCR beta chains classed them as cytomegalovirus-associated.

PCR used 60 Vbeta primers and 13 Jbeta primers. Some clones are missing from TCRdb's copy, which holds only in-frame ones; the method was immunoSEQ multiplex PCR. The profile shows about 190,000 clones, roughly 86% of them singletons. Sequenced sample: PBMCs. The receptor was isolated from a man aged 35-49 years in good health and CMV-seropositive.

The CDR3 spells CASIGLAGGGGADTQYF. CDR3 nucleotides: TGTGCCAGCATCGGGCTAGCGGGGGGCGGGGGCGCAGATACGCAGTATTTT. The chain combines TRBV5-6 with TRBJ2-3; 11 nucleotides line up with TRBD2. The germline CDR1 and CDR2 sequences are SGHDT and YYEEEE. The length of the CDR3 is 17 residues. J gave up 4 bases and V 6 bases, and 13 bases lay outside the gene matches.